Shown below are 10 T cell receptor beta chains from a single sample sequenced in a study of CD8+ T cells in alopecia areata. Noted treatment: oral pan-JAK inhibitor, 5-10 mg twice daily. Reverse transcription of extracted RNA yielded cDNA, which provided the sequencing template. The repertoire was sequenced with immunoSEQ multiplex PCR; TCRdb's copy has only in-frame clones and lacks some. This sample carries 60,000 to 85,000 clones, about 30% of them seen once, and the ten largest clones take more than 13%. The material sequenced was CD8+ T cells sorted from blood, taken at week 4, from a patient treated with tofacitinib. The receptors derive from a human donor with alopecia areata.

This clone was seen more than once but under ten times. This chain uses TRBV30 with TRBJ2-2; D is perhaps TRBD1 (5 bases). V gave up 1 base and J gave up 1 base, with 10 bases separating them. Per germline, CDR1 GTSNPN and CDR2 SVGIG (reference sequence). The CDR3 is made up of 15 amino acids. The CDR3 spells CAWSGLRVNTGELFF. As DNA, the CDR3 is TGTGCCTGGAGTGGGCTCAGGGTGAACACCGGGGAGCTGTTTTTT.

This clone was found a few times. Here the CDR3 DNA reads TGTGCCAGCAGTCCCACGCCGGGACTAGGCACTACCTACGAGCAGTACTTC. Its translation: CASSPTPGLGTTYEQYF. V gene TRBV27 combines with J gene TRBJ2-7; 8 nucleotides line up with TRBD2. Germline V gene sequence: CDR1 MNHEY, CDR2 SMNVEV (reference sequence). CDR3 length: 17 amino acids. Unmatched junction bases numbered 14, after V lost 5 bases and J lost 2 bases.

This chain connects TRBV5-6 to TRBJ1-5; no firm D call. The CDR3 is 14 residues long. The ends were cut back, 1 base at V and 0 bases at J, with 5 bases in the middle. The germline V gene encodes CDR1 SGHDT and CDR2 YYEEEE. The CDR3 DNA reads as TGTGCCAGCAGCTTGTCGGGTAGCAATCAGCCCCAGCATTTT. As protein: CASSLSGSNQPQHF.

The chain has TRBV9 and TRBJ1-5; unclear D gene. The germline V gene encodes CDR1 SGDLS and CDR2 YYNGEE. The CDR3 is 15 residues long. V gave up 4 bases and J gave up 0 bases, with 11 bases separating them. For the CDR3, the DNA is TGTGCCAGCAGCACCCGGGGAGATAGCAATCAGCCCCAGCATTTT. Its translation: CASSTRGDSNQPQHF.

CDR3 sequence (DNA): TGCAGCGTTTTGGGTTTAGTCCTAGCGGAAACAGATACGCAGTATTTT. Its protein is CSVLGLVLAETDTQYF. This rearrangement joins TRBV29-1 to TRBJ2-3; TRBD2 matches at 7 bases. CDR3 length: 16 residues. Germline V lookup: CDR1 SQVTM, CDR2 ANQGSEA. V lost 5 bases to trimming and J lost 3 bases; unmatched junction nucleotides: 14.

This clone was counted only a few times. The chain has TRBV30 and TRBJ1-2; D might be TRBD1 (5 bases). The CDR3 contains 12 residues. The germline CDR1 and CDR2 sequences are GTSNPN and SVGIG (reference sequence). Trimming cost V 5 bases and J 8 bases, with 15 bases left between them. As DNA, the CDR3 is TGTGCCTGGGACGGCTGGGGGGAGGGCTACACCTTC. Protein sequence: CAWDGWGEGYTF.

The chain carries TRBV29-1 and TRBJ2-3, with unresolved D. The V end was cut by 7 bases, the J end by 11 bases, with 13 bases between. The CDR3 is made up of 10 amino acids. Germline lookup yields CDR1 SQVTM and CDR2 ANQGSEA. The CDR3 DNA reads TGCAGCGCAGTCGGGTGGGAGCAGTATTTT. It codes for CSAVGWEQYF.

This clone showed up just a few times. This chain's CDR3 is CASNRWGDEQYF. The CDR3 region has the DNA TGTGCCAGCAACCGATGGGGTGACGAGCAGTACTTC. The gene calls are TRBV7-9 and TRBJ2-7; the D is unclear. Looked up from germline, CDR1 is SEHNR and CDR2 is FQNEAQ (reference sequence). There are 12 residues in the CDR3. Trimming took 7 bases from V and 5 from J, leaving 12 bases between them.

V and J are TRBV7-2 and TRBJ2-7, with D hard to call. V lost 5 bases, J lost 2 bases, and 7 bases lay in between. CDR1 and CDR2 from the germline V gene are SGHTA and FQGNSA. The CDR3 is 12 amino acids. CDR3 loop: CASSPTPYEQYF. CDR3 in DNA: TGTGCCAGCAGCCCCACGCCCTACGAGCAGTACTTC.

This clone has more than one count but fewer than ten. This chain links TRBV9 with TRBJ2-5, with 7 bases fitting TRBD2. Per germline, CDR1 SGDLS and CDR2 YYNGEE. V lost 0 bases to trimming and J lost 2 bases; unmatched junction nucleotides: 4. This CDR3 comprises 15 residues. CDR3 DNA: TGTGCCAGCAGCGTAGCGGGAGGCGCACAAGAGACCCAGTACTTC. Translating gives CASSVAGGAQETQYF.